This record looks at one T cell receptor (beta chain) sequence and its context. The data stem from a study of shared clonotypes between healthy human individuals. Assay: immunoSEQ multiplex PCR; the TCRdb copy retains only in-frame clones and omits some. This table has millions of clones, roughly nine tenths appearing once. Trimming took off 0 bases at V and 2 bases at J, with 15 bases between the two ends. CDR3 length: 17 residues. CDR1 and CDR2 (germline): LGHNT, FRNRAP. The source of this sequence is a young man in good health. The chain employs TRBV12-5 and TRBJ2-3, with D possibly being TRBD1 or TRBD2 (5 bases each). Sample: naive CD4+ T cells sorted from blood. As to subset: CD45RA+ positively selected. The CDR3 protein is CASGLVRGGSHTDTQYF. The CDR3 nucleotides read TGTGCTAGTGGTTTGGTACGGGGCGGGTCCCACACAGATACGCAGTATTTT.